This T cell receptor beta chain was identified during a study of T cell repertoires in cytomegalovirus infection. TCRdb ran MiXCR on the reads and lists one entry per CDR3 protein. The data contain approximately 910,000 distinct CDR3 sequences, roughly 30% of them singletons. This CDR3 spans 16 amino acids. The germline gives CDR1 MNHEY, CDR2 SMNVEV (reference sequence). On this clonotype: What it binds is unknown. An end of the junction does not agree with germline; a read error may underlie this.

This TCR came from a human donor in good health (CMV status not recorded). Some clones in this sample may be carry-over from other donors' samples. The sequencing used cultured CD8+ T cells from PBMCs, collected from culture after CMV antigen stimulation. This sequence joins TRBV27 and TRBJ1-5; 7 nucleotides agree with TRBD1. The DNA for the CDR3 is TGTGCCAGCAGTTTCTCAGGGGGGTATAGCAATCAGACCCAGCATTTT. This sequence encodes CASSFSGGYSNQTQHF.